This T cell receptor beta chain was retrieved from a study of PD-1 blockade in classical Hodgkin lymphoma. Germline V CDR1 and CDR2: SGHTA, FQGNSA. V was pared by 1 base and J by 2 bases, with 4 bases of the junction left unmatched. This CDR3 region has 16 residues. Method: immunoSEQ multiplex PCR; TCRdb's copy keeps in-frame clones and lacks some. The table includes some 35,000 clones, around 89% detected once. Time point indicated: newly diagnosed, previously untreated cHL patient sample. CD4+ T cells were purified from thawed PBMCs by negative selection. PBMCs from patients with newly diagnosed, untreated classical Hodgkin lymphoma served as a comparison group for the relapsed/refractory trial patients.

J is TRBJ2-5 and V is TRBV7-2; TRBD1 matches at 10 bases. The sequenced sample was CD4+ T cells from blood. This receptor was identified in a human donor with classical Hodgkin lymphoma. The CDR3 is CASSLGRTGGQETQYF. Written as DNA, the CDR3 is TGTGCCAGCAGCTTAGGCCGGACAGGGGGTCAAGAGACCCAGTACTTC. The entire variable domain, with the rest obtained from reference TRBV7-2 and TRBJ2-5, is as follows: GAGVSQSPSNKVTEKGKDVELRCDPISGHTALYWYRQSLGQGLEFLIYFQGNSAPDKSGLPSDRFSAERTGGSVSTLTIQRTQQEDSAVYLCASSLGRTGGQETQYFGPGTRLLVL.